This T cell receptor beta chain is from a study of cytomegalovirus exposure and HLA in healthy donors. Germline values: CDR1 SEHNR, CDR2 FQNEAQ (reference sequence). CDR3 size: 13 residues. V lost 5 bases to trimming and J lost 2 bases, with 9 bases between them. Study outcomes and limitations: As a later analysis showed, a missense DCLRE1C variant was linked to trimming of TCR beta V- and J-genes. The study put roughly 160 TCR beta chains on its list as cytomegalovirus-associated. After further analysis at a later stage, roughly 16,000 TCR beta sequences were associated with HLA alleles at 0.05 false discovery rate. It was reported that the classifier diagnosed cytomegalovirus status with high specificity and sensitivity in both the original and validation cohorts.

With 60 Vbeta and 13 Jbeta primers, the PCR was carried out. Sequencing used immunoSEQ multiplex PCR; TCRdb keeps in-frame clones, though not all of them. The table has 150,000 or so clones, 75% to 80% seen once; the top ten hold under 2%. Remarks on this clone: The antigen remains undetermined.

This TCR derives from a female donor in good health and CMV-seronegative. J is TRBJ1-1 and V is TRBV7-9; D remains unclear. Material for sequencing was PBMCs. The CDR3 DNA sequence: TGTGCCAGCAGCCGAGAGGCCAACACTGAAGCTTTCTTT. This codes for CASSREANTEAFF. The whole variable domain, remainder taken from reference TRBV7-9 and TRBJ1-1, is DTGVSQNPRHKITKRGQNVTFRCDPISEHNRLYWYRQTLGQGPEFLTYFQNEAQLEKSRLLSDRFSAERPKGSFSTLEIQRTEQGDSAMYLCASSREANTEAFFGQGTRLTVV.